Below are 8 T cell receptor beta chains sequenced from a single sample in a study of T cell responses to AZD1222 COVID-19 vaccine. The assay was immunoSEQ multiplex PCR, and TCRdb's table has in-frame clones only and misses some. The sample lists more than 95,000 clones, around nine tenths occurring once. The sequences come from peripheral blood, collected on day 0 of AZD1222 vaccination. These receptors came from an adult in good health.

The J gene is TRBJ1-3, the V gene TRBV7-2; the D gene is possibly TRBD1 (6 bases). The CDR3 extends over 17 amino acids. V was clipped by 2 bases and J by 0 bases, with 14 bases between them. Germline V gives CDR1 SGHTA, CDR2 FQGNSA. The CDR3 protein is CASSLLGAWDSGNTIYF. In DNA form, the CDR3 reads TGTGCCAGCAGCTTACTGGGGGCGTGGGACTCTGGAAACACCATATATTTT.

The V and J genes are TRBV7-6 and TRBJ2-1; D gene uncertain. Trimming took 1 base from V and 4 from J, leaving 26 bases between them. The CDR3 spans 20 residues. Germline CDR1 is SGHVS and CDR2 is FNYEAQ. In DNA form, the CDR3 reads TGTGCCAGCAGCTTAGATCCGACGGCGGATAACCCGAGAGTGTACAATGAGCAGTTCTTC. Translated: CASSLDPTADNPRVYNEQFF.

This chain uses TRBV19 with TRBJ1-1; TRBD1 is a possible D gene (5 bases). V shed 7 bases and J shed 7 bases, with 19 bases lying between them. Germline V gene data show CDR1 as LNHDA and CDR2 as SQIVND (reference sequence). The CDR3 has 14 residues. This CDR3 is CASIPTEAGFEAFF. CDR3 DNA: TGTGCCAGTATACCGACAGAGGCGGGATTTGAAGCTTTCTTT.

The chain has TRBV19 and TRBJ2-1, with 14 positions matching TRBD2. Germline loops: CDR1 LNHDA, CDR2 SQIVND (reference sequence). Trimming at V came to 6 bases and at J to 6 bases, leaving 4 bases not matched to a gene. The CDR3 spans 15 residues. CDR3 sequence: CASRRTSGGINEQFF. CDR3 in DNA: TGTGCCAGTAGGAGGACTAGCGGGGGGATCAATGAGCAGTTCTTC.

This clone was counted a few times. Here the CDR3 reads CASSYPGAQQTQPQHF. The CDR3 DNA sequence: TGTGCCAGCAGTTACCCCGGGGCACAGCAGACTCAGCCCCAGCATTTT. The rearrangement joins TRBV6-6 to TRBJ1-5; maybe TRBD1 (5 bases). This CDR3 comprises 16 residues. V was pared by 2 bases and J by 6 bases, with 17 bases between. Germline V CDR1 and CDR2: MNHNY, SVGAGI (reference sequence).

The chain couples TRBV3-1 (or the pseudogene TRBV3-2) to TRBJ1-6; possibly TRBD1 for D (5 bases). Germline V lookup: CDR1 LGHDT, CDR2 YNNKEL (reference sequence). V was shortened by 4 bases and J by 17 bases, with 18 bases between the two germline ends. CDR3 size: 13 residues. The CDR3 region has the DNA TGTGCCAGCAGCCCGTACGGGGCCGACCGTTTCCACTTT. As protein: CASSPYGADRFHF.

The V and J genes are TRBV6-6 and TRBJ2-1; 13 nucleotides line up with TRBD2. The V and J ends lost 5 bases and 3 bases, in that order; junction bases with no gene match: 28. The CDR3 is made up of 24 amino acids. Per germline, CDR1 MNHNY and CDR2 SVGAGI (reference sequence). The CDR3 coding sequence is TGTGCCAGCAGTCCCGGGGGCAGGGTGGTTTCGGGGACTAGCGGGATATCAGGCTACAATGAGCAGTTCTTC. Translated, it gives CASSPGGRVVSGTSGISGYNEQFF.

This sequence joins TRBV19 and TRBJ2-6, with 10 bases identical to TRBD1. CDR3 length: 18 residues. Germline V lookup: CDR1 LNHDA, CDR2 SQIVND (reference sequence). V lost 3 bases and J lost 0; bases outside the gene matches: 5. The CDR3 spells CASSILGQGLSGANVLTF. The DNA for the CDR3 is TGTGCCAGTAGTATTCTGGGACAGGGGCTCTCTGGGGCCAACGTCCTGACTTTC.